Listed below are T cell receptor beta chains from one sample, sequenced in a study of T cell responses to AZD1222 COVID-19 vaccine. Method: immunoSEQ multiplex PCR; TCRdb's copy keeps in-frame clones and lacks some. The repertoire holds about 61,000 clones, with roughly 90% as singletons. Sequencing was performed on peripheral blood, taken on day 0 of AZD1222 vaccination. Every receptor here comes from an adult in good health. The conserved cysteine and the conserved F or W are not part of the CDR3 here.

j_gene: TRBJ2-5
v_gene: TRBV5-4
CDR3aa: ASSLQVQETQY

j_gene: TRBJ1-5
v_gene: TRBV2
CDR3aa: ASSGKAAPNQPQH

j_gene: TRBJ1-6
v_gene: TRBV7-9
CDR3aa: ASSLADNSPLH

j_gene: TRBJ2-5
v_gene: TRBV7-2
CDR3aa: ASSTAYAETQY

j_gene: TRBJ1-5
v_gene: TRBV10-3
CDR3aa: AISEGGGTRNQPQH

j_gene: TRBJ1-4
v_gene: TRBV6-5
CDR3aa: ASSNQGIANEKLF

j_gene: TRBJ1-2
v_gene: TRBV30
CDR3aa: AWSRSLQGGGYGYT

j_gene: TRBJ2-3
v_gene: TRBV7-8
CDR3aa: ASSAGVTDTQY

j_gene: TRBJ1-5
v_gene: TRBV7-8
CDR3aa: ASSLRDRGSNQPQH

j_gene: TRBJ1-2
v_gene: TRBV5-6
CDR3aa: ASSLGDRVNYGYT

j_gene: TRBJ1-3
v_gene: TRBV4-1
CDR3aa: ASSQVGDSGNTIY

j_gene: TRBJ1-2
v_gene: TRBV15
CDR3aa: ATSNLGQGAGYGYT

j_gene: TRBJ2-5
v_gene: TRBV2
CDR3aa: ASSWGGQGKETQY

j_gene: TRBJ1-1
v_gene: TRBV18
CDR3aa: ASSPGANTEAF

j_gene: TRBJ1-3
v_gene: TRBV30
CDR3aa: AWSVQGDTIY

j_gene: TRBJ1-2
v_gene: TRBV5-5
CDR3aa: ASSLSGQGLYYGYT

j_gene: TRBJ1-6
v_gene: TRBV6-5
CDR3aa: ASRRDRSDPLH

j_gene: TRBJ1-1
v_gene: TRBV2
CDR3aa: ASRFRGANTEAF

j_gene: TRBJ1-2
v_gene: TRBV4-1
CDR3aa: ASSQGTGSYGYT

j_gene: TRBJ1-1
v_gene: TRBV25-1
CDR3aa: ASSAGGMNTEAF

j_gene: TRBJ2-3
v_gene: TRBV5-1
CDR3aa: ASSLLRGTDTQY

j_gene: TRBJ1-1
v_gene: TRBV6-5
CDR3aa: ASSQREGSTEAF

j_gene: TRBJ1-3
v_gene: TRBV28
CDR3aa: ASSLRSSGNTIY